Listed here is a single T cell receptor beta chain. Using immunoSEQ multiplex PCR, the repertoire was profiled, and TCRdb retains in-frame clones only, with some absent. The sample contains about 56,000 clones, roughly nine tenths of which appear only once. These data are taken from a study of blood T cell repertoires in COVID-19. Study as a whole: The cDNA or gDNA used as material had been derived from T cells, B-cell-depleted T cells, or PBMCs.

The CDR3 loop spans 13 amino acids. V was pared by 2 bases and J by 6 bases, with 11 bases between. The germline gives CDR1 MNHNS, CDR2 SASEGT. Sequencing was performed on peripheral blood. The sequence was collected from a human donor in a cohort sampled during active COVID-19. V gene TRBV6-1 combines with J gene TRBJ2-7, with D unclear. CDR3 in DNA: TGTGCCAGCAGTGAAACTTACTCTCGCGAGCAGTACTTC. Its translation: CASSETYSREQYF.